This passage covers 24 T cell receptor beta chains from one sample sequenced in a study of CD8+CD57+ T cells in acquired aplastic anemia. Sequencing involved patients with CD8+CD57+ cell expansion previously shown by flow cytometry. Template material for TCR beta VDJ and CDR3 profiling consisted of genomic DNA. MiXCR, run by TCRdb on the reads, gives a single entry per CDR3 protein. Here the sample spans some 170,000 distinct CDR3 sequences, around 50% being singletons. Material: sorted CD4+, CD8+, or CD8+CD57+ T cells (not recorded which) from PBMCs. Receptors originate from a human donor with aplastic anemia.

In its sample, this clonotype was seen many times. CDR3 nucleotides: TGCGCCAGCAGCTTACGAACAGGAAGCTCCTACAATGAGCAGTTCTTC. Its translation is CASSLRTGSSYNEQFF. The chain uses TRBV5-1 and TRBJ2-1, with D tentatively TRBD1 (5 bases). The germline V and J ends were trimmed by 2 bases and 0 bases, with 12 bases remaining between them. The germline V gene has CDR1 SGHRS and CDR2 YFSETQ. The CDR3 is 16 residues long. The full variable domain, in which reference TRBV5-1 and TRBJ2-1 provide the parts outside the CDR3, is KAGVTQTPRYLIKTRGQQVTLSCSPISGHRSVSWYQQTPGQGLQFLFEYFSETQRNKGNFPGRFSGRQFSNSRSEMNVSTLELGDSALYLCASSLRTGSSYNEQFFGPGTRLTVL.

This chain links TRBV9 with TRBJ2-3; the D gene could be TRBD1 or TRBD2 (7 bases each). Per the germline V gene, CDR1 is SGDLS and CDR2 is YYNGEE. Trimming took off 3 bases at V and 13 bases at J, with 18 bases between the two ends. This CDR3 has 13 residues. CDR3 residues: CASSGRGGPGEYF. The CDR3 region has the DNA TGTGCCAGCAGCGGCAGGGGGGGCCCCGGAGAGTATTTT.

The table lists this clonotype with many counts. The chain is built from TRBV2 and TRBJ2-1; 11 positions agree with TRBD2. The CDR3 is 15 residues long. The V and J ends lost 8 bases and 6 bases, in that order; junction bases with no gene match: 9. Germline V gene sequence: CDR1 SNHLY, CDR2 FYNNEI. The DNA for the CDR3 is TGTGCCAGCGCTAGCCTAGCGGGGGGCATCAATGAGCAGTTCTTC. This encodes CASASLAGGINEQFF.

This clonotype appeared a few times. This chain uses TRBV11-2 with TRBJ2-2, with TRBD1 matching 7 bases. Per germline, CDR1 SGHAT and CDR2 FQNNGV. J was trimmed by 4 bases and V by 3 bases; bases with no gene match: 14. The CDR3 consists of 18 residues. The CDR3 nucleotides read TGTGCCAGCAGCTTCTTTTCGACGCCGACAGGGCGCACCGGGGAGCTGTTTTTT. This gives the protein CASSFFSTPTGRTGELFF.

This clonotype has at least ten counts. The chain links TRBV6-5 to TRBJ1-1; D may be TRBD1 (5 bases). V lost 2 bases and J lost 3, with 10 bases in between. The V gene's germline CDR1 is MNHEY and CDR2 SVGAGI. The CDR3 totals 14 residues. The CDR3 protein is CASSYLGQDTEAFF. The CDR3, as DNA: TGTGCCAGCAGTTACCTAGGACAAGACACTGAAGCTTTCTTT.

This clonotype was seen only a few times. This chain uses TRBV10-3 with TRBJ2-7; 12 positions match TRBD1. CDR1 and CDR2 (germline): ENHRY, SYGVKD. There are 17 residues in the CDR3. V was clipped by 6 bases and J by 3 bases; unmatched bases: 12. For the CDR3, the DNA is TGTGCCATCAGCCGGAAGGGACAGGGGGCGGGAGGCTACGAGCAGTACTTC. Translated, it gives CAISRKGQGAGGYEQYF.

This clonotype was seen many times. The rearrangement links TRBV19 to TRBJ1-1; D unclear. Trimming left V 5 bases short and J 7 bases short, with 8 bases between. CDR3 length: 11 amino acids. Germline V gene data show CDR1 as LNHDA and CDR2 as SQIVND (reference sequence). The CDR3 loop reads CASSGYSEAFF. The CDR3 DNA follows: TGTGCCAGTAGTGGGTACAGTGAAGCTTTCTTT.

V usage is TRBV15 and J usage is TRBJ2-1; weak D call: TRBD2 (6 bases). V gave up 3 bases and J gave up 5 bases, with 17 bases separating them. The germline CDR1 and CDR2 sequences are LNHNV and YYDKDF (reference sequence). This CDR3 spans 16 amino acids. DNA for the CDR3: TGTGCCACCAGCAGTCCCGGGGGAGGTCTCGACAATGAGCAGTTCTTC. Its protein product is CATSSPGGGLDNEQFF.

Written as DNA, the CDR3 is TGCAGTGCTAGTGATCAGACAGCTAATTCACCCCTCCACTTT. Translating it yields CSASDQTANSPLHF. The chain recombines TRBV20-1 with TRBJ1-6, with a weak D call TRBD1 (5 bases). Germline V CDR1 and CDR2: DFQATT, SNEGSKA (reference sequence). CDR3 length: 14 amino acids. V lost 3 bases to trimming and J lost 6 bases, with 12 bases between them.

This clonotype was detected ten times or more. The chain links TRBV10-2 to TRBJ1-5; 8 bases fit TRBD1. The CDR3 has 18 amino acids. The germline V gene encodes CDR1 WSHSY and CDR2 SAAADI. Trimming took 6 bases from V and 2 from J; bases not matched to a gene: 15. The CDR3 DNA reads as TGCGCCAGCAGCCGCGAACAGGGGGTGGCACCTCGCAATCAGCCCCAGCATTTT. It is translated as CASSREQGVAPRNQPQHF.

A few counts support this clonotype. This chain links TRBV6-1 with TRBJ1-1, with 10 bases fitting TRBD1. The CDR3 is made up of 14 amino acids. V shed 6 bases and J 1 base; nucleotides not matched to a gene: 2. Germline V CDR1 and CDR2: MNHNS, SASEGT. CDR3 sequence (DNA): TGTGCCAGCAGCCGGGACAGGGGGAACACTGAAGCTTTCTTT. Protein: CASSRDRGNTEAFF.

V is TRBV3-1 and J is TRBJ2-5; TRBD2 matches 12 bases. The germline V gene encodes CDR1 LGHDT and CDR2 YNNKEL (reference sequence). Germline trimming cut 5 bases from V and 5 bases from J; bases unmatched to any gene: 9. The length of the CDR3 is 16 residues. The CDR3 sequence is CASSGRTSGIEETQYF. In DNA, the CDR3 is TGTGCCAGCAGCGGGCGGACTAGCGGGATTGAGGAGACCCAGTACTTC.

V is TRBV6-1 and J is TRBJ2-1; tentatively, D is TRBD1 (5 bases). CDR1 MNHNS and CDR2 SASEGT come from the germline V gene. V was trimmed by 6 bases and J by 9 bases, leaving 9 bases between them. CDR3 length: 11 amino acids. Here the CDR3 DNA reads TGTGCCAGCAGGCAGGGTTTTGAGCAGTTCTTC. It translates to CASRQGFEQFF.

This clonotype was seen at least ten times. V is TRBV7-2 and J is TRBJ1-1; D uncertain. Per the germline V gene, CDR1 is SGHTA and CDR2 is FQGNSA. There are 15 residues in the CDR3. Trimming took 4 bases from V and 2 from J, leaving 14 bases between them. In DNA, the CDR3 is TGTGCCAGCAGCTGGCCTCGGGGAGGAAACACTGAAGCTTTCTTT. This encodes CASSWPRGGNTEAFF.

This clonotype has ten or more counts. The V gene is TRBV5-1, the J gene TRBJ2-3; the D gene is possibly TRBD2 (6 bases). The CDR3 has 15 residues. V lost 4 bases to trimming and J lost 0 bases, with 12 bases between them. CDR1 is SGHRS and CDR2 is YFSETQ in the germline V gene. The CDR3 loop is CASSLGRPSTDTQYF. CDR3 coding DNA: TGCGCCAGCAGCCTCGGGAGACCTAGCACAGATACGCAGTATTTT.

This clonotype was seen at least ten times. CDR3 DNA sequence: TGTGCCAGCAGGCGCGGGGGGGAGAACAATGAGCAGTTCTTC. Encoded protein: CASRRGGENNEQFF. The V call is TRBV11-1, the J call TRBJ2-1, with 9 bases identical to TRBD2. The CDR3 is 14 residues long. After removal of 6 bases from V and 5 bases from J, the junction contained 5 bases not matched to a gene. Germline V gene lookup returns CDR1 SGHAT and CDR2 FQDESV (reference sequence).

Many counts were recorded for this clonotype. The rearrangement uses TRBV19 and TRBJ2-5; D remains ambiguous. Looked up from germline, CDR1 is LNHDA and CDR2 is SQIVND (reference sequence). Trimming removed 3 bases from V and 5 bases from J, with 10 bases in between. The CDR3 sequence is 13 residues long. This CDR3 is CASSMGVAETQYF. CDR3 nucleotides: TGTGCCAGTAGTATGGGCGTTGCGGAGACCCAGTACTTC. Drawing the rest from reference TRBV19 and TRBJ2-5, the complete variable domain is DGGITQSPKYLFRKEGQNVTLSCEQNLNHDAMYWYRQDPGQGLRLIYYSQIVNDFQKGDIAEGYSVSREKKESFPLTVTSAQKNPTAFYLCASSMGVAETQYFGPGTRLLVL.

The V gene is TRBV10-3, the J gene TRBJ2-2; D is unresolved. In germline, CDR1 is ENHRY, CDR2 SYGVKD. Trimming cost V 3 bases and J 2 bases, with 10 bases left between them. This CDR3 contains 15 residues. CDR3 sequence: CAISDGLVNTGELFF. The CDR3 DNA sequence: TGTGCCATCAGTGATGGGCTAGTTAACACCGGGGAGCTGTTTTTT.

The rearrangement joins TRBV7-3 to TRBJ2-2, with D maybe TRBD1 (6 bases). Trimming stripped 6 bases from V and 0 bases from J, with 11 bases between. This CDR3 is built from 15 residues. Germline assignment: CDR1 SGHTA and CDR2 FQGTGA. The chain's CDR3 is CASRTGDTNTGELFF. The CDR3 nucleotides read TGTGCCAGCAGGACAGGTGACACGAACACCGGGGAGCTGTTTTTT.

The gene calls are TRBV19 and TRBJ2-3; 10 bases map to TRBD2. CDR1 is LNHDA, CDR2 SQIVND, per germline (reference sequence). CDR3 length: 15 amino acids. With 7 bases clipped from V and 4 bases from J, the junction kept 8 bases outside the gene matches. The CDR3 DNA is TGTGCCAGTACCTTAGCGGGGGGCCCCGCAGATACGCAGTATTTT. Translating gives CASTLAGGPADTQYF.

As concerns this clonotype: A read error may account for a junction end that differs from germline. V and J are TRBV25-1 and TRBJ2-1; unclear D gene. Germline CDR1 reads MGHDK; CDR2 reads SYGVNS. The length of the CDR3 is 11 residues. In DNA, the CDR3 is TGTGCCAGCAGTGGAAGGGCTGAGCAGTCCTTC. Its protein is CASSGRAEQSF.

This chain links TRBV15 with TRBJ1-4; no firm D call. This CDR3 spans 14 amino acids. CDR1 is LNHNV and CDR2 is YYDKDF in the germline V gene (reference sequence). V was clipped by 1 base and J by 5 bases, with 8 bases between them. The CDR3 reads CATSRGGQNEKLFF. Written as DNA, the CDR3 is TGTGCCACCAGCAGAGGAGGTCAAAATGAAAAACTGTTTTTT.

This clonotype appeared a few times. The chain carries TRBV10-3 and TRBJ2-5; D is ambiguous. Germline loops: CDR1 ENHRY, CDR2 SYGVKD. This CDR3 comprises 11 residues. V was pared by 3 bases and J by 5 bases, with 4 bases between. CDR3 bases: TGTGCCATCAGTGATGCTGAGACCCAGTACTTC. Translated: CAISDAETQYF.

This clonotype was recorded many times. This sequence joins TRBV20-1 and TRBJ2-3; D uncertain. Trimming removed 4 bases at V and 0 bases at J, with 8 bases between. Germline lookup yields CDR1 DFQATT and CDR2 SNEGSKA (reference sequence). The length of the CDR3 is 13 residues. Here the CDR3 reads CSAIFGSTDTQYF. CDR3 bases: TGCAGTGCTATTTTTGGTAGCACAGATACGCAGTATTTT.